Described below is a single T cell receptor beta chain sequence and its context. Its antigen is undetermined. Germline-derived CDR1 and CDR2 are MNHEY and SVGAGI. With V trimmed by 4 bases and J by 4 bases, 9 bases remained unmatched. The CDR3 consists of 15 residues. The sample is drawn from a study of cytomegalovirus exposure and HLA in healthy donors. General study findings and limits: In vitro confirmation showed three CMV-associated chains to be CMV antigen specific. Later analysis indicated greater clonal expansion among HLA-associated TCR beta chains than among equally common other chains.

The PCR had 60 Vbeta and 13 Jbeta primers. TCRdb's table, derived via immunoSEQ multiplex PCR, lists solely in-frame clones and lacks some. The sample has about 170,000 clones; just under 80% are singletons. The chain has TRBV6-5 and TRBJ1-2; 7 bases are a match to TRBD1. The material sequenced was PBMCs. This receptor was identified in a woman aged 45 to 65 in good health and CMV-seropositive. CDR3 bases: TGTGCCAGCAGTTTGTACTCGGGACAGTTCTATGGCTACACCTTC. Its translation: CASSLYSGQFYGYTF.